This T cell receptor beta chain was recovered during a study of blood T cell repertoires in COVID-19. Comment on this clone: Other DNA sequences in the same sample also yield this CDR3.

Profiling relied on immunoSEQ multiplex PCR, and the TCRdb table lists in-frame clones only, not all of them. The profile shows hundreds of thousands of clones, approximately 86% of them singletons. Sequencing used peripheral blood. The sequence came from a man in his 70s with acute or convalescent COVID-19.

The CDR3 sequence: CASSRGQGNTGELFF. The DNA for the CDR3 is TGTGCCAGCAGTCGAGGACAGGGGAACACCGGGGAGCTGTTTTTT. The chain employs TRBV6-2 or TRBV6-3 and TRBJ2-2; 8 bases align to TRBD1. Germline-derived CDR1 and CDR2 are MNHEY and SVGEGT. V gave up 5 bases and J gave up 1 base; unmatched junction bases: 3. The CDR3 consists of 15 residues.